This T cell receptor (beta chain) was identified in a study of T cells in Graves' hyperthyroidism and ophthalmopathy. Together with thyroid ultrasound, orbital computed tomography, serum thyroxine and TRAb, clinical symptoms were used for diagnoses. The V and J ends lost 5 bases and 8 bases respectively, with 19 bases between them. The CDR3 extends over 16 amino acids. The germline CDR1 and CDR2 sequences are SNHLY and FYNNEI. What was amplified from RNA transcripts were TCR beta CDR3 regions. Primed by the HTBI set, a first-round RT-PCR was run on the TCR CDR3. TCRdb called the multiplex PCR reads again in MiXCR, with one record for every CDR3 protein. The table records some 600,000 distinct CDR3 sequences, roughly 46% of them present only once.

The sequence came from a woman under 30 with Graves' hyperthyroidism. This chain links TRBV2 with TRBJ1-6, with a tentative D call TRBD1 (6 bases). The specimen was peripheral blood or thyroid tissue (not recorded which). The CDR3 region has the DNA TGTGCCAGCAGTTTTTATTCGGGGGCTGGTTATTCACCCCTCCACTTT. It specifies CASSFYSGAGYSPLHF.